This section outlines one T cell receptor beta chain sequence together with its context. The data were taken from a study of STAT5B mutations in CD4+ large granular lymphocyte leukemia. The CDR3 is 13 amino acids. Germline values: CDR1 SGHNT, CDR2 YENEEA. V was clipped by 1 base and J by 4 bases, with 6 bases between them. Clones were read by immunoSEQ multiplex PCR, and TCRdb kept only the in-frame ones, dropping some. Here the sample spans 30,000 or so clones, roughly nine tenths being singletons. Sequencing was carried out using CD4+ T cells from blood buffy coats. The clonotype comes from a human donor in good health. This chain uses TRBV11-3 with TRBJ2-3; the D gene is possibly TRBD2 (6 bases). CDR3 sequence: CASSLGGADTQYF. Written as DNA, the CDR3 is TGTGCCAGCAGCTTAGGCGGGGCAGATACGCAGTATTTT.